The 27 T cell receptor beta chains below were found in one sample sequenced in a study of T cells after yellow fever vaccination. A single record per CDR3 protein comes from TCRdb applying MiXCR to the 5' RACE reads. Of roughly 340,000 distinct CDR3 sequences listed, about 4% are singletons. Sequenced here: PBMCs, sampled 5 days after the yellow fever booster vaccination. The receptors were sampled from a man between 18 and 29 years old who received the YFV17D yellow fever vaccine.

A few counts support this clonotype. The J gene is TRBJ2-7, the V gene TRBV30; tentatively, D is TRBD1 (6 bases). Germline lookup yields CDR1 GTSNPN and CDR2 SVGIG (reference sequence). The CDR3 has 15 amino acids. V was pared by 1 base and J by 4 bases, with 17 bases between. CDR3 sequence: CAWSATGTGKYEQYF. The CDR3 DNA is TGTGCCTGGAGTGCCACAGGGACGGGGAAATACGAGCAGTACTTC.

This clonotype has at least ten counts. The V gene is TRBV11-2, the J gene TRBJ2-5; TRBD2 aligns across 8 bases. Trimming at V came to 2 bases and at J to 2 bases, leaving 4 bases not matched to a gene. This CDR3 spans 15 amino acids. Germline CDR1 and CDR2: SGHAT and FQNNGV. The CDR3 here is CASSLSPGGQETQYF. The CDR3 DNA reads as TGTGCCAGCAGCTTAAGCCCGGGGGGGCAAGAGACCCAGTACTTC.

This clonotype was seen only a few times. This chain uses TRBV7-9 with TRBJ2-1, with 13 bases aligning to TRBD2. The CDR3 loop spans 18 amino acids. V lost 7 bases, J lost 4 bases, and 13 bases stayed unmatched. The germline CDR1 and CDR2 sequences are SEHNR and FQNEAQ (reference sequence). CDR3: CASTTTQILAGGYNEQFF. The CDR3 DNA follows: TGTGCCAGCACCACGACCCAGATACTAGCGGGGGGGTACAATGAGCAGTTCTTC.

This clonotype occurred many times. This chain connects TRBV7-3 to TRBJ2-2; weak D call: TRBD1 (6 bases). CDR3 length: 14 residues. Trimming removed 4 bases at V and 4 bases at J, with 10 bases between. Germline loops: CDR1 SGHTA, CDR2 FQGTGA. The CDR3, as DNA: TGTGCCAGCAGCTCACAGGGCGCCACCGGGGAGCTGTTTTTT. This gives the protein CASSSQGATGELFF.

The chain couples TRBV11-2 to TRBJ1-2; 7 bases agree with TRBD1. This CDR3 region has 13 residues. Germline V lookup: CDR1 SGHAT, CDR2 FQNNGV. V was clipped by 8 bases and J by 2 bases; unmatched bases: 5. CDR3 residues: CASSGTANYGYTF. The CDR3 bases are TGTGCCAGCTCCGGGACAGCCAACTATGGCTACACCTTC.

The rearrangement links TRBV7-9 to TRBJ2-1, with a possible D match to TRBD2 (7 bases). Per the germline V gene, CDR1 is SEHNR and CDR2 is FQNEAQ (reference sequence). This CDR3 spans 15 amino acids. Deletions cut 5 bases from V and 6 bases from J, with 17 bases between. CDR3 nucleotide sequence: TGTGCCAGCAGCCTACTTGGGGGGGGGCTCAATGAGCAGTTCTTC. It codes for CASSLLGGGLNEQFF.

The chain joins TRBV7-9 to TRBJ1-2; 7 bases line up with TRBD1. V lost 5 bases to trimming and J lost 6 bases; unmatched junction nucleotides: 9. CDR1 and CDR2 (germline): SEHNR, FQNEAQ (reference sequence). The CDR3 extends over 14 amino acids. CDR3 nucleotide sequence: TGTGCCAGCAGCCCTCTTGGGACAGTCCATGGCTACACCTTC. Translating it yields CASSPLGTVHGYTF. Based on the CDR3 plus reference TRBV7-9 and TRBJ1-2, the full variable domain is DTGVSQNPRHKITKRGQNVTFRCDPISEHNRLYWYRQTLGQGPEFLTYFQNEAQLEKSRLLSDRFSAERPKGSFSTLEIQRTEQGDSAMYLCASSPLGTVHGYTFGSGTRLTVV.

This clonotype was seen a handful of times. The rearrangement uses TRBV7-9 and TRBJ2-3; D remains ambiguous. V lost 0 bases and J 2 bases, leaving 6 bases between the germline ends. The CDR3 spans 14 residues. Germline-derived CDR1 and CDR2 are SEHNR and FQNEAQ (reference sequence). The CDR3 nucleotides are TGTGCCAGCAGCTTAGCCACCCACACAGATACGCAGTATTTT. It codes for CASSLATHTDTQYF.

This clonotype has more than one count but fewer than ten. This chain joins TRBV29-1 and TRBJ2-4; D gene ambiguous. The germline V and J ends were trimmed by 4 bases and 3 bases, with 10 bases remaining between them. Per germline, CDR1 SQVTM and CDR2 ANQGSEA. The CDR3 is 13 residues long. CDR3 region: CSVAIGSKNIQYF. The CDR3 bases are TGCAGCGTTGCGATCGGCAGCAAAAACATTCAGTACTTC.

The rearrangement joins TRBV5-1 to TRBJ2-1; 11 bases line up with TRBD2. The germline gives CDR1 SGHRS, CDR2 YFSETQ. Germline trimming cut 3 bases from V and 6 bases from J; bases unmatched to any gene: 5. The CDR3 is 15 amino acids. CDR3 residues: CASSSTSGEANEQFF. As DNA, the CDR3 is TGCGCCAGCAGCTCGACTAGCGGGGAAGCCAATGAGCAGTTCTTC.

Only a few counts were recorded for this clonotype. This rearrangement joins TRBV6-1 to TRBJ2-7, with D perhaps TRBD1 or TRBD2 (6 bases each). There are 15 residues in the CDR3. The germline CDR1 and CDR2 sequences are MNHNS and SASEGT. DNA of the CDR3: TGTGTCAGCAGTGAACTCGCGTGGGGGGCATACGAGCAGTACGTC. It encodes CVSSELAWGAYEQYV.

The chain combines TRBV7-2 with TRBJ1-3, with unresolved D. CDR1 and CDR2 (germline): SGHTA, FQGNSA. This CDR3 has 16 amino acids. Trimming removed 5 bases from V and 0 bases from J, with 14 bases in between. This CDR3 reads CASSPFKAYSGNTIYF. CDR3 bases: TGTGCCAGCAGCCCCTTCAAAGCCTACTCTGGAAACACCATATATTTT.

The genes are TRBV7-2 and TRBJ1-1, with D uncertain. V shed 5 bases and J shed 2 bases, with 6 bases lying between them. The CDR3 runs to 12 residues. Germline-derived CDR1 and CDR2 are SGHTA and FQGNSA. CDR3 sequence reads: CASSASNTEAFF. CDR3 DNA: TGTGCCAGCAGCGCCAGTAACACTGAAGCTTTCTTT.

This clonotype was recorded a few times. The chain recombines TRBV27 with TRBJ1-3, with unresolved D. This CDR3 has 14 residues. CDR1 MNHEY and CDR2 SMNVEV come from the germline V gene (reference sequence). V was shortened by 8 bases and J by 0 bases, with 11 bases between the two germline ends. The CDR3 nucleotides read TGTGCCAGCTCCCCTAGTGTCTCTGGAAACACCATATATTTT. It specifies CASSPSVSGNTIYF.

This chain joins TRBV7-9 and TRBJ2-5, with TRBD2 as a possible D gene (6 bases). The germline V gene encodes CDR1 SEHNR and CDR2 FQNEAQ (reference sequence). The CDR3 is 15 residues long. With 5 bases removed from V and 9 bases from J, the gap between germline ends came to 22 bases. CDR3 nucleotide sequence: TGTGCCAGCAGCCACCCGGGACTCGAACTAAGAGCCCAGTACTTC. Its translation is CASSHPGLELRAQYF.

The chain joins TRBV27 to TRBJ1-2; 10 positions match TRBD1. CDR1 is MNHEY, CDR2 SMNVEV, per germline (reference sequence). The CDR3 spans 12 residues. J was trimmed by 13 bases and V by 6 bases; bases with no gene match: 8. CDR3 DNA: TGTGCCAGCAGCCCGGGGACAGGGGCTTGCACCTTC. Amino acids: CASSPGTGACTF.

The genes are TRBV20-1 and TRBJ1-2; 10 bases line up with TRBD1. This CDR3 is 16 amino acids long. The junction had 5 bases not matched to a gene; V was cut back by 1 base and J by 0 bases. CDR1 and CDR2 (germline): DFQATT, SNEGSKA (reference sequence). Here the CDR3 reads CSARGGQGTANYGYTF. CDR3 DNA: TGCAGTGCTAGAGGGGGACAGGGGACCGCTAACTATGGCTACACCTTC.

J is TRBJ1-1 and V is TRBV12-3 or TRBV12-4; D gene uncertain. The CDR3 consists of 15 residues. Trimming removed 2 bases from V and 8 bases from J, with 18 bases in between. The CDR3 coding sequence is TGTGCCAGCAGTTTATGGGAGCTGGCATCCGCGGAAGCTTTCTTT. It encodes CASSLWELASAEAFF.

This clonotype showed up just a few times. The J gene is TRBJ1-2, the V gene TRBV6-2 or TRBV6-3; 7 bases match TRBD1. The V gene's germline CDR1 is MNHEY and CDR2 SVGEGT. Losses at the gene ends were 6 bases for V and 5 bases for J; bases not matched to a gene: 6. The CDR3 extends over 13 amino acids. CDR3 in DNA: TGTGCCAGCAGATTGGGGACAGCATATGGCTACACCTTC. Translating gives CASRLGTAYGYTF.

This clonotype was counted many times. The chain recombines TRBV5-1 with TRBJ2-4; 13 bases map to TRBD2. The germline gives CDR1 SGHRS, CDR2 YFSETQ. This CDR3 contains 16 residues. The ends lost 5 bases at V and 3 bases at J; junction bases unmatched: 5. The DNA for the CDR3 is TGCGCCAGCAGTAGACTAGCGGGGGGCGGCAAAAACATTCAGTACTTC. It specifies CASSRLAGGGKNIQYF.

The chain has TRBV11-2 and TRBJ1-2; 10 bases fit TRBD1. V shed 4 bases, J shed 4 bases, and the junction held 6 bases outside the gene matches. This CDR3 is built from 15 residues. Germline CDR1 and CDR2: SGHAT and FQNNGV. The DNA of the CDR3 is TGTGCCAGCAGCTCCCCCGGGACAGGGGCCTATGGCTACACCTTC. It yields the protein CASSSPGTGAYGYTF.

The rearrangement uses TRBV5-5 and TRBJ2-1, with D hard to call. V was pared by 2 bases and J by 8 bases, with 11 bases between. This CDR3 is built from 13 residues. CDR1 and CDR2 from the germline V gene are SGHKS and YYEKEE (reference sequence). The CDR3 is CASSLIGSDEQFF. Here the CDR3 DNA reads TGTGCCAGCAGCTTAATAGGCTCGGATGAGCAGTTCTTC. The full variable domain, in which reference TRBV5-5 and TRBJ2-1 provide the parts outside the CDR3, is DAGVTQSPTHLIKTRGQQVTLRCSPISGHKSVSWYQQVLGQGPQFIFQYYEKEERGRGNFPDRFSARQFPNYSSELNVNALLLGDSALYLCASSLIGSDEQFFGPGTRLTVL.

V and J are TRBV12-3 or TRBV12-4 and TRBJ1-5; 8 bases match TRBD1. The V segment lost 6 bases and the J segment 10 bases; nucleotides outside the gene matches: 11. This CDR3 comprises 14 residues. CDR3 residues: CASRTGAHDYPQHF. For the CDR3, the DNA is TGTGCCAGCAGGACAGGGGCCCACGATTACCCCCAGCATTTT.

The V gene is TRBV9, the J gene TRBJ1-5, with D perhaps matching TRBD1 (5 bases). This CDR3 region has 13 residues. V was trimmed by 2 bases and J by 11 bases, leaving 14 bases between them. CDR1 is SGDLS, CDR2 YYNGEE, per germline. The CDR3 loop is CASSVSWGGAQHF. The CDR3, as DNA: TGTGCCAGCAGCGTTAGTTGGGGGGGGGCCCAGCATTTT.

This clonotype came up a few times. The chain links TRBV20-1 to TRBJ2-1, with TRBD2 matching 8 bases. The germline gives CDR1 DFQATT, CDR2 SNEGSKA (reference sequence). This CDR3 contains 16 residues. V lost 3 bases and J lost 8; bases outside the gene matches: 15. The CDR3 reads CSASPDGGGSWDEQFF. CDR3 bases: TGCAGTGCTAGCCCCGACGGGGGGGGTTCTTGGGATGAGCAGTTCTTC.

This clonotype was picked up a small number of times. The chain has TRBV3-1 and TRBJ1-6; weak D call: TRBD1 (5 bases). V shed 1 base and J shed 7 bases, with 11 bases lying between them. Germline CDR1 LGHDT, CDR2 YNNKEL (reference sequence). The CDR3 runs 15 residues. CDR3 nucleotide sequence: TGTGCCAGCAGCCAAGGGGGCAGGGTGAATTCACCCCTCCACTTT. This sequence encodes CASSQGGRVNSPLHF.

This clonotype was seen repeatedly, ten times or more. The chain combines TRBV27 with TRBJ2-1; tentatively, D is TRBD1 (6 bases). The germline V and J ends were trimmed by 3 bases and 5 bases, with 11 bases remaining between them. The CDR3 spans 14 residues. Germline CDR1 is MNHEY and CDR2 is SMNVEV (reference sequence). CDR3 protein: CASSFWGQDNEQFF. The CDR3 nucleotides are TGTGCCAGCAGTTTTTGGGGGCAAGACAATGAGCAGTTCTTC.